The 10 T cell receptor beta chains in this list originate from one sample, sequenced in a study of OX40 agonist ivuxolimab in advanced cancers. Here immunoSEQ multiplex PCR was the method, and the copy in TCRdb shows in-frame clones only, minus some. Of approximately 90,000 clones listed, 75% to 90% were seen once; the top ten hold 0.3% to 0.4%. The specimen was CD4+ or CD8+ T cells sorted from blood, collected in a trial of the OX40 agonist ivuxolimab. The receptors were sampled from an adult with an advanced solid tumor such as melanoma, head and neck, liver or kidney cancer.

CDR3 loop: CASSIDLGVSAATEAFF. The CDR3 nucleotides read TGTGCCAGTAGTATAGATCTAGGGGTATCAGCCGCCACTGAAGCTTTCTTT. The chain is built from TRBV19 and TRBJ1-1; possibly TRBD1 for D (5 bases). The CDR3 is 17 amino acids. Trimming shortened V by 0 bases and J by 4 bases, and 18 bases separated the two germline ends. Germline V CDR1 and CDR2: LNHDA, SQIVND (reference sequence).

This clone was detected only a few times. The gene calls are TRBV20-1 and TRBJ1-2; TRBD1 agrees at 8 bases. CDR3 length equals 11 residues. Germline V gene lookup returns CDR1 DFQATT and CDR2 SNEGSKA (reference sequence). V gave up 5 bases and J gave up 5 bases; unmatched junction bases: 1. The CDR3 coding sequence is TGCAGTGCTGGGGACAGGTATGGCTACACCTTC. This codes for CSAGDRYGYTF.

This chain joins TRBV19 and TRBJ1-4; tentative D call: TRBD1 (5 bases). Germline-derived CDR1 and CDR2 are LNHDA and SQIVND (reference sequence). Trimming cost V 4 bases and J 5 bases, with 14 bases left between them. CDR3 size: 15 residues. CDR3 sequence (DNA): TGTGCCAGTAGTAATCTAGGGGTAGGCAATGAAAAACTGTTTTTT. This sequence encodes CASSNLGVGNEKLFF.

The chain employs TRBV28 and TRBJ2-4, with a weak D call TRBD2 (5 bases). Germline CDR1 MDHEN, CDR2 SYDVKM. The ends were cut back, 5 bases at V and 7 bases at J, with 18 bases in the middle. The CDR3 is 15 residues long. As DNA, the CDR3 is TGTGCCAGCAGTAGCGGAGCCCCCAGAGGCAACATTCAGTACTTC. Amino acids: CASSSGAPRGNIQYF.

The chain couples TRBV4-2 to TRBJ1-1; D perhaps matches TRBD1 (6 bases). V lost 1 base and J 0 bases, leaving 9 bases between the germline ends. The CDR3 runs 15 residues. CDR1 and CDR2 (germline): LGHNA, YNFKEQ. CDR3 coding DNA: TGTGCCAGCAGCCAAGGGGGGGCCATGAACACTGAAGCTTTCTTT. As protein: CASSQGGAMNTEAFF.

DNA of the CDR3: TGTGCCAGCAGCCGACAGGGGGCGGTCGGAGAAGAGACCCAGTACTTC. This codes for CASSRQGAVGEETQYF. The V and J genes are TRBV4-2 and TRBJ2-5; the match to TRBD1 covers 10 bases. Trimming at V came to 4 bases and at J to 3 bases, leaving 8 bases not matched to a gene. This CDR3 contains 16 residues. CDR1 is LGHNA, CDR2 YNFKEQ, per germline.

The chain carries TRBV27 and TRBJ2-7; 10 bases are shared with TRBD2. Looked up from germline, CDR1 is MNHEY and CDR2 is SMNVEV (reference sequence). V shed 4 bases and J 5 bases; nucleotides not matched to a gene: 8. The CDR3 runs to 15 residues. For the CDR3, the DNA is TGTGCCAGCAGTTCCTCATGGACTAGCGGCGACGAGCAGTACTTC. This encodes CASSSSWTSGDEQYF.

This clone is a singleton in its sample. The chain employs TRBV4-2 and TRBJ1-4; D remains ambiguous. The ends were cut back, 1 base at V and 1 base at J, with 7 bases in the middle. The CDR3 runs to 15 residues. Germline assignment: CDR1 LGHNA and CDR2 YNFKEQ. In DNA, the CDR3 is TGTGCCAGCAGCCAAGCAGAGAAAACTAATGAAAAACTGTTTTTT. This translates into CASSQAEKTNEKLFF.

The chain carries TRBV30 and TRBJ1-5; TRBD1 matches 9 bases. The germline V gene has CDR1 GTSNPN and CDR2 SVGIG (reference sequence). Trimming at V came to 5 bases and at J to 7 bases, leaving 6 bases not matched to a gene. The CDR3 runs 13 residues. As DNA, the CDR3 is TGTGCCTGGGACAGGGGGGAAAAACAGCCCCAGCATTTT. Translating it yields CAWDRGEKQPQHF.

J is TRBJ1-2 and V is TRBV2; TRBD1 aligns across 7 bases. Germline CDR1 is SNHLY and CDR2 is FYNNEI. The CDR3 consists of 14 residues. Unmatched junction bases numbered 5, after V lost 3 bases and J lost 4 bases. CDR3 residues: CASSDTGTAYGYTF. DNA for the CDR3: TGTGCCAGCAGTGACACCGGGACAGCCTATGGCTACACCTTC. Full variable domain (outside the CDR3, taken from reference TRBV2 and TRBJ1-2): EPEVTQTPSHQVTQMGQEVILRCVPISNHLYFYWYRQILGQKVEFLVSFYNNEISEKSEIFDDQFSVERPDGSNFTLKIRSTKLEDSAMYFCASSDTGTAYGYTFGSGTRLTVV.